This TCR beta chain emerged from a study of vaccination and CD4 T cells after COVID-19. Study-level information: Each post-COVID sample was drawn after diagnosis, and the median interval was 101 days (range 35 to 161).

Described treatment: roughly ten-day PBMC culture with coronavirus spike peptide pools or control peptides (ViraFEST assay). From the roughly 11-day cultures, CD4+ T cells were isolated by negative selection. In the case of this clonotype: Antigen: not known. In this CDR3 the conserved last residue, phenylalanine or tryptophan, is missing, so a read error is likely.

Once obtained from cultured CD4+ T cells, the DNA was sequenced using the Oncomine TCR Beta short-read assay. Investigators isolated genomic DNA from cultured CD4+ T cells. TCRdb passed the PCR reads through MiXCR, listing each CDR3 protein once. The table shows approximately 6,400 distinct CDR3 sequences, with 74% occurring only once. The CDR3 runs 13 residues. In germline, CDR1 is MNHEY, CDR2 SMNVEV (reference sequence). Deletions cut 4 bases from V and 1 base from J, with 7 bases between. The sequenced material came from CD4+ T cells from blood, cultured in vitro. The sequence derives from a human donor who had recovered from COVID-19. This chain joins TRBV27 and TRBJ1-1; D ambiguous. This chain's CDR3 is CASSWTENTEAFS. The DNA of the CDR3 is TGTGCCAGCAGTTGGACGGAGAACACTGAAGCTTTCTCT.